This is a list of T cell receptor beta chains from one sample in a study of cytomegalovirus exposure and HLA in healthy donors. TCRdb's copy holds only in-frame clones and misses some; the assay was immunoSEQ multiplex PCR. Here the sample spans tens of thousands of clones, roughly 80% being singletons. Sequencing was performed on PBMCs. These receptors were taken from a woman aged 25 to 39 in good health and CMV-seronegative. Each CDR3 is given with its conserved first and last residue. A D gene is named only where the DNA matches it firmly. Clone size is shown for a subset of rows, as once, few, many or a class of expanded clone.

CDR3nt | CDR3aa | v_gene | abundance | j_gene | d_gene
TGTGCCAGCAGGCCGGGACACCGCTTTACCTATGGCTACACCTTC | CASRPGHRFTYGYTF | TRBV5-4 | . | TRBJ1-2 | .
TGTGCCAGCAGCAGGACAGGTAGCTCCTACGAGCAGTACTTC | CASSRTGSSYEQYF | TRBV6-5 | . | TRBJ2-7 | TRBD1
TGTGCCAGCAGCTACTCAGGGGATGAGGACACTGAAGCTTTCTTT | CASSYSGDEDTEAFF | TRBV9 | . | TRBJ1-1 | .
TGCGCCAGCAGCCTCCAGTCGGGACAGGGTTTCTCCTACGAGCAGTACTTC | CASSLQSGQGFSYEQYF | TRBV4-1 | few | TRBJ2-7 | TRBD1
TGTGCCAGCGGGAGGCTAGCGGGGGGTAGCTCCTACAATGAGCAGTTCTTC | CASGRLAGGSSYNEQFF | TRBV5-4 | . | TRBJ2-1 | TRBD2
TGTGCCAGCAGCTCGGGCCCGACAGGGGCCCGCTCCTATAATTCACCCCTCCACTTT | CASSSGPTGARSYNSPLHF | TRBV5-6 | . | TRBJ1-6 | TRBD1
TGTGCCTGGAGTCACGGTACTGGAAACACCATATATTTT | CAWSHGTGNTIYF | TRBV30 | . | TRBJ1-3 | .
TGCGCCAGCAGCCCACTGGAGCGGGGGGGCGGGGATACGCAGTATTTT | CASSPLERGGGDTQYF | TRBV4-1 | . | TRBJ2-3 | TRBD2
TGTGCCAGCAGTTTAAGGGGGACTGAAGCTTTCTTT | CASSLRGTEAFF | TRBV27 | . | TRBJ1-1 | .
TGTGCCACCAGCAGAGATTGGAAGGGAGACTATGGCTACACCTTC | CATSRDWKGDYGYTF | TRBV15 | . | TRBJ1-2 | .
TGTGCCAGCAGCTTAGGGACTAGCGGGGGCTACACAGATACGCAGTATTTT | CASSLGTSGGYTDTQYF | TRBV7-2 | . | TRBJ2-3 | TRBD2
TGCGCCAGCAGCCTGACGGGGGACAGCAATTCACCCCTCCACTTT | CASSLTGDSNSPLHF | TRBV4-1 | medium-sized | TRBJ1-6 | TRBD1
TGTGCCAGCAGCGCAGACATCGCAGGTCAGCCCCAGCATTTT | CASSADIAGQPQHF | TRBV2 | . | TRBJ1-5 | .
TGTGCCAGTAGTATAGATGGAGGCAGGGGGTGGCCCCAGCATTTT | CASSIDGGRGWPQHF | TRBV19 | . | TRBJ1-5 | TRBD1
TGCGCCAGCAGCTTGGTAGGGGCCTACAATGAGCAGTTCTTC | CASSLVGAYNEQFF | TRBV5-1 | . | TRBJ2-1 | .
TGTGCCTGGAGTGTAAGCCTCGGTCTCGGGTATGAGCAGTTCTTC | CAWSVSLGLGYEQFF | TRBV30 | . | TRBJ2-1 | .
TGCGCCAGCAGCCAGACAGGGACTGAAGCTTTCTTT | CASSQTGTEAFF | TRBV4-1 | . | TRBJ1-1 | TRBD1
TGTGCCAGCAGCCCAGGGGGCGCGGGGGAAAAACTGTTTTTT | CASSPGGAGEKLFF | TRBV9 | . | TRBJ1-4 | TRBD1
TGTGCCAGCAGCCTACAGGGGGGGTCCACTGAAGCTTTCTTT | CASSLQGGSTEAFF | TRBV7-9 | . | TRBJ1-1 | TRBD1
TGTGCTAGCAGCTATACAGTAGGTACTGAAGCTTTCTTT | CASSYTVGTEAFF | TRBV7-7 | . | TRBJ1-1 | .
TGTGCCAGCTCCCTAGGAGGGGCCTTCAAACACTCTGGAAACACCATATATTTT | CASSLGGAFKHSGNTIYF | TRBV9 | . | TRBJ1-3 | .
TGTGCCAGCAGCTTGGGGACAGGGAGCTACGAGACCCAGTACTTC | CASSLGTGSYETQYF | TRBV7-8 | . | TRBJ2-5 | TRBD1
TGTGCCAGCAGCGTAAACCCCACGCTGACACGGTATGGCTACACCTTC | CASSVNPTLTRYGYTF | TRBV9 | . | TRBJ1-2 | .
TGTGCCAGCAGTCTTCAGGCTGGGGCCAACGTCCTGACTTTC | CASSLQAGANVLTF | TRBV25-1 | . | TRBJ2-6 | .
TGTGCCAGCAGTTCACGGACAGACTCCAGCACAGATACGCAGTATTTT | CASSSRTDSSTDTQYF | TRBV27 | . | TRBJ2-3 | .
TGTGCCAGCAGCTTTCAGGGGGCTCCTAACTATGGCTACACCTTC | CASSFQGAPNYGYTF | TRBV5-5 | . | TRBJ1-2 | TRBD1
TGTGCCAGCAGCTTAGCGGGCAGGGGGCCTGGCTACACCTTC | CASSLAGRGPGYTF | TRBV7-2 | . | TRBJ1-2 | TRBD1
TGTGCCAGCAGCTTAGTCCTCACCGGGACACCGTATGGCTACACCTTC | CASSLVLTGTPYGYTF | TRBV7-8 | . | TRBJ1-2 | .
TGTGCCAGCAGCAAACCCACCACGGGGGATGGCTACACCTTC | CASSKPTTGDGYTF | TRBV5-4 | . | TRBJ1-2 | .
TGTGCCAGCAGTGCCCAAGGGGGTACCTACAATGAGCAGTTCTTC | CASSAQGGTYNEQFF | TRBV9 | once | TRBJ2-1 | .
TGTGCCAGCAGCTCATTGAGGGCGAGACAGAACACTGAAGCTTTCTTT | CASSSLRARQNTEAFF | TRBV11-2 | . | TRBJ1-1 | .
TGTGCCAGCTCACGGGGGGGGCGAAACACCGGGGAGCTGTTTTTT | CASSRGGRNTGELFF | TRBV6-5 | once | TRBJ2-2 | TRBD2
TGTGCCAGCAGCCCCACCGCAGACAGTTACACCGGGGAGCTGTTTTTT | CASSPTADSYTGELFF | TRBV9 | . | TRBJ2-2 | .
TGTGCCAGCAGCTACGGGACAGGGAAGAGGAATGAAAAACTGTTTTTT | CASSYGTGKRNEKLFF | TRBV5-5 | . | TRBJ1-4 | TRBD1
TGCAGCGTTAGAGCCCCTTCGAATGGCTACACCTTC | CSVRAPSNGYTF | TRBV29-1 | . | TRBJ1-2 | .
TGTGCCAGCAGGGGGACAGGAGTCTCCTACGAGCAGTACTTC | CASRGTGVSYEQYF | TRBV5-6 | . | TRBJ2-7 | TRBD1
TGTGCCAGTAGTTTACGGACTAGCGGGGGGGCCTTGAACACCGGGGAGCTGTTTTTT | CASSLRTSGGALNTGELFF | TRBV19 | . | TRBJ2-2 | TRBD2
TGTGCCAGCGTTGGGACAGGGACCTACACTGAAGCTTTCTTT | CASVGTGTYTEAFF | TRBV6-6 | . | TRBJ1-1 | TRBD1
TGTGCCAGCAGCTTACAGGGCCGTATGAACACTGAAGCTTTCTTT | CASSLQGRMNTEAFF | TRBV7-8 | few | TRBJ1-1 | .
TGCGCCAGCAGCTTAGGGACAGGGAGCACCTACGAGCAGTACTTC | CASSLGTGSTYEQYF | TRBV5-1 | . | TRBJ2-7 | TRBD1
TGTGCCAGCAGAATGGGGGGATCGAGTGAAAAACTGTTTTTT | CASRMGGSSEKLFF | TRBV25-1 | . | TRBJ1-4 | .
TGTGCCAGCAGCTTAGGCAGGGGTGAGAACACTGAAGCTTCCTTT | CASSLGRGENTEASF | TRBV7-2 | . | TRBJ1-1 | .
TGTGCCAGCTCGGACAGGGGGAACACTGAAGCTTTCTTT | CASSDRGNTEAFF | TRBV6-6 | once | TRBJ1-1 | TRBD1
TGTGCCAGTAGTATAGGGACAGGGCCCGGGGAGCTGTTTTTT | CASSIGTGPGELFF | TRBV19 | . | TRBJ2-2 | TRBD1
TGTGCCAGCAGCGGGACAACTGAAGCTTTCTTT | CASSGTTEAFF | TRBV9 | few | TRBJ1-1 | .
TGTGCCAGCGACGCGGGACTGCTTCATACCTCTGGAAACACCATATATTTT | CASDAGLLHTSGNTIYF | TRBV19 | . | TRBJ1-3 | .
TGTGCCAGCAGCTTAGCGGCAGGGCTGGAAGAGACCCAGTACTTC | CASSLAAGLEETQYF | TRBV7-9 | . | TRBJ2-5 | .
TGCGCCAGCAGCCAGTTGGGGACAGGGTCTTACGAGCAGTACTTC | CASSQLGTGSYEQYF | TRBV4-1 | . | TRBJ2-7 | TRBD1
TGTGCCAGCTCACCACTCGGGACTAGCGGGGGCCAGAAGGGGACCCAGTACTTC | CASSPLGTSGGQKGTQYF | TRBV18 | . | TRBJ2-5 | TRBD2
TGCGCCAGCAGCGCCTCGGGACAGGCCCCCTACGAGCAGTACTTC | CASSASGQAPYEQYF | TRBV5-1 | . | TRBJ2-7 | TRBD1
TGCGCCAGCAGCCAAGTTGCCCCGCTACCCTACGAGCAGTACTTC | CASSQVAPLPYEQYF | TRBV4-1 | . | TRBJ2-7 | .
TGTGCCAGCAGCCCGAGACAGGGGCGGGGCTACGAGCAGTACTTC | CASSPRQGRGYEQYF | TRBV7-8 | . | TRBJ2-7 | TRBD1
TGTGCCAGCAGCTTCGGGGAATCACCCCTCCACTTT | CASSFGESPLHF | TRBV7-9 | . | TRBJ1-6 | .
TGTGCCAGCAAAGAACAGGGGTACTATGGCTACACCTTC | CASKEQGYYGYTF | TRBV5-4 | . | TRBJ1-2 | TRBD1
TGTGCCAGCAGTTTTGGCATGTATAATTCACCCCTCCATTTT | CASSFGMYNSPLHF | TRBV27 | . | TRBJ1-6 | .
TGTGCCAGCAGCTTCGGACTAGCGGCGAGCACAGATACGCAGTATTTT | CASSFGLAASTDTQYF | TRBV7-9 | . | TRBJ2-3 | TRBD2
TGCGCCAGCAGTGAATCGGAGATTTCAGTAATTGCAGATACGCAGTATTTT | CASSESEISVIADTQYF | TRBV10-1 | once | TRBJ2-3 | .
TGCGCCAGCAGCTTGGAAAGCTCAGGGGACGAGCAGTACTTC | CASSLESSGDEQYF | TRBV5-1 | . | TRBJ2-7 | .